The clone carrying this T cell receptor beta chain was counted many times. The data belong to a study of patients and donors after allogeneic stem cell transplantation. Germline V gene lookup returns CDR1 SQVTM and CDR2 ANQGSEA. This CDR3 is 14 amino acids long. The V gene end was trimmed by 4 bases and the J gene end by 0 bases; junction bases not matched to a gene: 2. MiXCR was run by TCRdb on the RT-PCR reads, yielding one entry per CDR3 protein. The sample records 150,000 or so distinct CDR3 sequences, more than 20% being singletons. Sequencing was carried out using blood, either unsorted or a sorted T cell fraction (not recorded which). The J gene is TRBJ1-4, the V gene TRBV29-1; TRBD1 matches 7 bases. The source is a human donor who was either an allogeneic HSCT recipient or a stem cell or donor lymphocyte infusion donor (not recorded which). It is not recorded whose cells these are; they may come from a transplant donor. This CDR3 reads CSVGTGPTNEKLFF. For the CDR3, the DNA is TGCAGCGTTGGGACAGGTCCAACTAATGAAAAACTGTTTTTT.